What follows are 11 T cell receptor beta chains derived from one specimen sequenced in a study of shared clonotypes between healthy human individuals. Naivety among CD8 cells was defined by CD45RO negativity and positive CCR7 selection, thereby excluding terminally differentiated effector memory CD45RA+ cells. Profiled with immunoSEQ multiplex PCR; TCRdb holds only in-frame clones, not every one. The sample comprises around 2.1 million clones, about 93% of which are singletons, and under 2% rests with the top ten. Material for sequencing was naive CD8+ T cells from PBMCs. Receptor source: a man younger than 30 in good health. Some clones in this sample may be carry-over from other donors' samples.

This clone was seen once. The chain is built from TRBV13 and TRBJ2-3; D unresolved. Germline V CDR1 and CDR2: PRHDT, FYEKMQ (reference sequence). The CDR3 has 12 residues. V lost 5 bases and J lost 2, with 5 bases in between. CDR3 DNA: TGTGCCAGCAGCCTCCTCACAGATACGCAGTATTTT. Translating it yields CASSLLTDTQYF.

The V and J genes are TRBV6-5 and TRBJ1-3; D is unclear. V was cut by 6 bases and J by 0 bases, with 9 bases left in between. The CDR3 has 14 residues. Germline CDR1 MNHEY, CDR2 SVGAGI. CDR3 nucleotides: TGTGCCAGCAGCCTCCAAGGCTCTGGAAACACCATATATTTT. Translation: CASSLQGSGNTIYF.

This clone was detected a few times. At the DNA level, this CDR3 is encoded by other sequences in the same sample as well. J is TRBJ2-1 and V is TRBV14; D is undetermined. The germline V and J ends were trimmed by 1 base and 4 bases, with 2 bases remaining between them. This CDR3 is built from 12 residues. Per germline, CDR1 SGHDN and CDR2 FVKESK. Here the CDR3 DNA reads TGTGCCAGCAGCCAAGGATACAATGAGCAGTTCTTC. Amino acids: CASSQGYNEQFF.

This rearrangement joins TRBV27 to TRBJ2-7; 9 bases map to TRBD1. The CDR3 extends over 16 amino acids. Germline loops: CDR1 MNHEY, CDR2 SMNVEV (reference sequence). J lost 5 bases, V lost 7 bases, and 15 bases had no gene match. For the CDR3, the DNA is TGTGCCAGCACTCACCTCGGGGGGACAGGGCTCAACGAGCAGTACTTC. Residues: CASTHLGGTGLNEQYF.

The rearrangement joins TRBV7-2 to TRBJ2-7; tentative D call: TRBD1 (5 bases). Germline V gene data show CDR1 as SGHTA and CDR2 as FQGNSA. The CDR3 is 15 amino acids. V was pared by 4 bases and J by 0 bases, with 13 bases between. CDR3 protein: CASSSNRFSSYEQYF. The DNA of the CDR3 is TGTGCCAGCAGCTCCAACAGGTTTAGCTCCTACGAGCAGTACTTC.

The chain links TRBV6-6 to TRBJ2-2, with 7 bases lining up with TRBD1. Germline assignment: CDR1 MNHNY and CDR2 SVGAGI (reference sequence). The V segment lost 4 bases and the J segment 7 bases; nucleotides outside the gene matches: 6. The length of the CDR3 is 14 residues. The CDR3 reads CASSSTGLIGELFF. DNA of the CDR3: TGTGCCAGCAGTTCGACAGGGTTAATCGGGGAGCTGTTTTTT.

The chain has TRBV5-6 and TRBJ2-5; the match to TRBD1 covers 7 bases. The germline V gene has CDR1 SGHDT and CDR2 YYEEEE. The V gene end was trimmed by 0 bases and the J gene end by 3 bases; junction bases not matched to a gene: 2. The CDR3 has 14 residues. CDR3 coding DNA: TGTGCCAGCAGCTTGGAAACAGGGGAAGAGACCCAGTACTTC. Residues: CASSLETGEETQYF. Using reference TRBV5-6 and TRBJ2-5 for the parts outside the CDR3, the full variable domain is DAGVTQSPTHLIKTRGQQVTLRCSPKSGHDTVSWYQQALGQGPQFIFQYYEEEERQRGNFPDRFSGHQFPNYSSELNVNALLLGDSALYLCASSLETGEETQYFGPGTRLLVL.

This rearrangement joins TRBV11-2 to TRBJ2-7; no definite D call. The CDR3 length is 16 residues. CDR1 and CDR2 (germline): SGHAT, FQNNGV. V dropped 5 bases and J dropped 3 bases, with 20 bases sitting between them. Here the CDR3 reads CASSLQRYLVDYEQYF. CDR3 nucleotide sequence: TGTGCCAGCAGCCTACAGAGGTACCTAGTCGACTACGAGCAGTACTTC.

The genes are TRBV5-6 and TRBJ1-5, with D tentatively TRBD1 (5 bases). This CDR3 spans 14 amino acids. V gave up 4 bases and J gave up 5 bases, with 13 bases separating them. Germline CDR1 reads SGHDT; CDR2 reads YYEEEE. The CDR3 nucleotides are TGTGCCAGCAGCAGGGACGGAAACCATCAGCCCCAGCATTTT. Protein product: CASSRDGNHQPQHF. The complete variable domain, with remaining parts taken from reference TRBV5-6 and TRBJ1-5, reads DAGVTQSPTHLIKTRGQQVTLRCSPKSGHDTVSWYQQALGQGPQFIFQYYEEEERQRGNFPDRFSGHQFPNYSSELNVNALLLGDSALYLCASSRDGNHQPQHFGDGTRLSIL.

The rearrangement links TRBV5-1 to TRBJ1-1; possible D gene TRBD1, 5 bases. The CDR3 has 16 amino acids. Trimming took off 0 bases at V and 1 base at J, with 13 bases between the two ends. Germline assignment: CDR1 SGHRS and CDR2 YFSETQ. The chain's CDR3 is CASSLVPQGPNTEAFF. The DNA for the CDR3 is TGCGCCAGCAGCTTGGTCCCCCAGGGTCCGAACACTGAAGCTTTCTTT.

The V and J genes are TRBV29-1 and TRBJ1-2; 7 nucleotides line up with TRBD1. The germline V gene encodes CDR1 SQVTM and CDR2 ANQGSEA. Trimming at V came to 5 bases and at J to 5 bases, leaving 11 bases not matched to a gene. The length of the CDR3 is 14 residues. The CDR3 is CSVRTGQVSYGYTF. CDR3 in DNA: TGCAGCGTTAGAACCGGACAGGTCTCTTATGGCTACACCTTC.